Described below is a single T cell receptor (beta chain) sequence and its context. Reverse transcription of roughly 0.5 to 1 ug RNA was carried out with random hexamers. In TCRdb, the immunoSEQ multiplex PCR reads were re-called with MiXCR into one record per CDR3 protein. The data hold about 150,000 distinct CDR3 sequences, with around 96% observed a single time. TCR beta was sequenced from blood CD8+ and CD4+ T cells. These data originate in a study of CD8 T cells in Susac syndrome. The CDR3 is made up of 14 amino acids. The V gene lost 4 bases and the J gene lost 1 base, with 10 bases spanning the gap. CDR1 is SGHVS and CDR2 is FNYEAQ in the germline V gene.

Sample: CD8+ T cells from PBMCs. The V call is TRBV7-6, the J call TRBJ1-1, with D possibly being TRBD1 (5 bases). The clonotype originates from a human donor with multiple sclerosis. The CDR3 spells CASSSNTGNTEAFF. The CDR3 bases are TGTGCCAGCAGCTCCAACACAGGGAACACTGAAGCTTTCTTT.